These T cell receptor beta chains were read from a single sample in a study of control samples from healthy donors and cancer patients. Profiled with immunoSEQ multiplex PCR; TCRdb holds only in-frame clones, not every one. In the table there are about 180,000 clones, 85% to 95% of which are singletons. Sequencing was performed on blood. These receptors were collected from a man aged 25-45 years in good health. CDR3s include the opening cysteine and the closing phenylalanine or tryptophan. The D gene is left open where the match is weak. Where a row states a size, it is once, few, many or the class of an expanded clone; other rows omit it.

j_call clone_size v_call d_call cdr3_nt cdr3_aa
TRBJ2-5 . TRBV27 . TGTGCCAGCAGTTTATCGAACGGCAGGGTGGAGACCCAGTACTTC CASSLSNGRVETQYF
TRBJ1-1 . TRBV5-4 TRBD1 TGTGCCAGCAGCCCCCCCCCGGGACAGGTTATCTCTGAAGCTTTCTTT CASSPPPGQVISEAFF
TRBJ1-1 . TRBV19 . TGTGCCAGTAGCACTCCCGGAGGGAACACTGAAGCTTTCTTT CASSTPGGNTEAFF
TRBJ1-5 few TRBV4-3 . TGCGCCAGCAGCCAAGATAGGAGGCAGCCCCAGCATTTT CASSQDRRQPQHF
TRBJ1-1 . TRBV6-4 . TGTGCCAGCAGTAAGCGACATATTCCAGGGAACACTGAAGCTTTCTTT CASSKRHIPGNTEAFF
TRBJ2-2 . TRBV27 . TGTGCCAGCAGCTGGGGGGCCGGGGAGCTGTTTTTT CASSWGAGELFF
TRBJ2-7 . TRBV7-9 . TGTGCCAGCAGCTTAGGCGGCGGGACCGAGCAGTACTTC CASSLGGGTEQYF
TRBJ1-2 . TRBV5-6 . TGTGCCAGCAGTTTCGGTAACTATGGCTACACCTTC CASSFGNYGYTF
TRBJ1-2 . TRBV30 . TGTGCCGGGGGAAGGCCTGGAGACTATGGCTACACCTTC CAGGRPGDYGYTF
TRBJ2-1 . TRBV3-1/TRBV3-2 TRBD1 TGTGCCAGCAGCCGGACAGGGGGGTACAATGAGCAGTTCTTC CASSRTGGYNEQFF
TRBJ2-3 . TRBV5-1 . TGCGCCAGCAGCTCCAGGGGGGACACAGATACGCAGTATTTT CASSSRGDTDTQYF
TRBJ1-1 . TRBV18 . TGTGCCAGCTCAGGGGCGAACACTGAAGCTTTCTTT CASSGANTEAFF
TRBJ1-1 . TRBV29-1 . TGCAGCGTTGAGGGGGCCGGTCAAGCTTTCTTT CSVEGAGQAFF
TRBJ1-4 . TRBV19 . TGTGCCAGTAGTATCGGGGGGGCGACTAATGAAAAACTGTTTTTT CASSIGGATNEKLFF
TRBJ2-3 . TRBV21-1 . TGTGCCAGCTCACCTCGGAGGGGGGCAGATACGCAGTATTTT CASSPRRGADTQYF
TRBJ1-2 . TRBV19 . TGTGCCAGTAGTACTCAGGTACTGGCAAATGGCTACACCTTC CASSTQVLANGYTF
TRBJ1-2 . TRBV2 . TGTGCCAGCAGTGAGCAGGGGAATTCATGGGGCTACACCTTC CASSEQGNSWGYTF
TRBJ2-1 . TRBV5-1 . TGCGCCAGCAGCACTGGGTTCGGCAATGAGCAGTTCTTC CASSTGFGNEQFF
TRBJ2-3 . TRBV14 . TGTGCCAGCAGCCAAAAACGGGGAGCGCCGGATACGCAGTATTTT CASSQKRGAPDTQYF
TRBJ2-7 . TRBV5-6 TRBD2 TGTGCCAGCAGCTTGGGGCTAGCGGGGGCACACGAGCAGTACTTC CASSLGLAGAHEQYF
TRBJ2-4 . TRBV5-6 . TGTGCCAGCAGCTTGGAGGGTACAAGAAACATTCAGTACTTC CASSLEGTRNIQYF
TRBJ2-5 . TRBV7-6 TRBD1 TGTGCCAGCAGCAACACAGGGGGCGATATGGAGACCCAGTACTTC CASSNTGGDMETQYF
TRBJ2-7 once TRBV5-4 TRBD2 TGTGCCAGCAGCCGTGGGCGGACTAGAGACTACGAGCAGTACTTC CASSRGRTRDYEQYF
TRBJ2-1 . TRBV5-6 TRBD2 TGTGCCAGCAGCTTGGACCGGGGGGGCGATTACAATGAGCAGTTCTTC CASSLDRGGDYNEQFF
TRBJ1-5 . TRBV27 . TGTGCCAGCAGTTTATTGGCGGGTCCCCCTCAGCCCCAGCATTTT CASSLLAGPPQPQHF
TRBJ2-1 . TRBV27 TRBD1 TGTGCCAGCAGTTTAGCCGGGGACAGGGGGCGAAATGAGCAGTTCTTC CASSLAGDRGRNEQFF
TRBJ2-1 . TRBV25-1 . TGTGCCAGTAAAGTGGACGGTGGTCATGGTGAGCAGTTCTTC CASKVDGGHGEQFF
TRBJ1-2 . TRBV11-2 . TGTGCCAGCAGCTTAGGGGGACGGCGCGGCTACACCTTC CASSLGGRRGYTF
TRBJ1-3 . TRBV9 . TGTGCCAGCAGCTCGGACAGCTACTCTGGAAACACCATATATTTT CASSSDSYSGNTIYF
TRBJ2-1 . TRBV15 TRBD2 TGTGCCACCAGCAGACGAAGCGGGAGCCGAAACAATGAGCAGTTCTTC CATSRRSGSRNNEQFF
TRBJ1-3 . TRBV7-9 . TGTGCCAGCAGCCAAAGTGCCGAAGGGACCCTCCTGAACACCATATATTTT CASSQSAEGTLLNTIYF
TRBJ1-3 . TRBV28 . TGTGCCAGCAGATCTGGACGCTACTCTGGAAACACCATATATTTT CASRSGRYSGNTIYF
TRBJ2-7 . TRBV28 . TGTGCCAGCAGTCCCTTGCGGATGGTGTACGAGCAGTACTTC CASSPLRMVYEQYF
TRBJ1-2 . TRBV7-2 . TGTGCCAGCAGCTTAGACTTGACAGGAAAACATAACTATGGCTACACCTTC CASSLDLTGKHNYGYTF
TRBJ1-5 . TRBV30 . TGTGCCTGGAGTGAGACGGTAAATCAGCCCCAGCATTTT CAWSETVNQPQHF
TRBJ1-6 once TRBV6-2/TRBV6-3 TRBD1 TGTGCCAGCAGTTCCCCGGACAGGTTGAATTCACCCCTCCACTTT CASSSPDRLNSPLHF
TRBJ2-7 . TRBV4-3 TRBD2 TGCGCCAGCAGCCAAACCCTGGCGGGGGGCTACGAGCAGTACTTC CASSQTLAGGYEQYF
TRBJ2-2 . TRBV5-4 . TGTGCCAGCAGCTTTAACGTCCCCGGGGAGCTGTTTTTT CASSFNVPGELFF
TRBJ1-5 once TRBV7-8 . TGTGCCAGCAGCTTAGCCCGAGATCAGCCCCAGCATTTT CASSLARDQPQHF
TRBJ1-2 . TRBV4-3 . TGCGCCAGCAGCCAAGAGTGGCCGGCGGCTAACTATGGCTACACCTTC CASSQEWPAANYGYTF
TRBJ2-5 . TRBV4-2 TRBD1 TGTGCCAGCAGCCAAGATCAGGGACAGGGCCGGGAGACCCAGTACTTC CASSQDQGQGRETQYF
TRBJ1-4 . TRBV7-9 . TGTGCCAGCAGCTTAGGTGGCCAGAGTGAAAAACTGTTTTTT CASSLGGQSEKLFF
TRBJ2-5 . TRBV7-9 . TGTGCCAGCAGCTTAGCCTTCCAGCGGTACCTCCAAGAGACCCAGTACTTC CASSLAFQRYLQETQYF
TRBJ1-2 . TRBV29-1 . TGCAGCGTTGAAAGCCCAGGCGGCTACACCTTC CSVESPGGYTF
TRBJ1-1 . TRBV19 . TGTGCCAGTAGTACGTCGGGGGTTTCCACTGAAGCTTTCTTT CASSTSGVSTEAFF
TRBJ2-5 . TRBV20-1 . TGCAGTGTCAGACAAGAGACCCAGTACTTC CSVRQETQYF
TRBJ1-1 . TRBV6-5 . TGTGCCAGCGCAGGGAACACTGAAGCTTTCTTT CASAGNTEAFF
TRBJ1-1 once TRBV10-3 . TGTGCCATCAGGGGAGGTGCCGGGGGGACTGAAGCTTTCTTT CAIRGGAGGTEAFF
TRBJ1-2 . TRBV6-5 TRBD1 TGTGCCAGCAGCGAGACAGGGAACTATGGCTACACCTTC CASSETGNYGYTF
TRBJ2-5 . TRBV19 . TGTGCCAGTAGTATAGCTACTAGGGGAATGAAGACCCAGTACTTC CASSIATRGMKTQYF
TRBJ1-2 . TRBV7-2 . TGTGCCAGCAGCCCCAAACAGGTCTATGGCTACACCTTC CASSPKQVYGYTF
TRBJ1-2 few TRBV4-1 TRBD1 TGCGCCAGCAGCCAAAGACAGGGGGTCAACTATGGCTACACCTTC CASSQRQGVNYGYTF
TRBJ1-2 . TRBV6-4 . TGTGCCAGCCGTCCCGGGCAGGGTCATGGCTACACCTTC CASRPGQGHGYTF